This record looks at one T cell receptor beta chain sequence and its context. Its specificity is not known. Trimming removed 9 bases from V and 11 bases from J, with 23 bases in between. Germline CDR1 and CDR2: SNHLY and FYNNEI. CDR3 size: 14 residues. Individuals selected for sequencing had exhibited CD8+CD57+ cell expansion on flow cytometry. As a group, the patients uniformly had severe acquired aplastic anemia. TCR beta VDJ and CDR3 were profiled, and genomic DNA was the template. TCRdb reprocessed the reads via MiXCR and lists one record per CDR3 protein. This repertoire shows around 200,000 distinct CDR3 sequences, 48% found once; its top ten account for roughly 1.8%. This entry belongs to a study of CD8+CD57+ T cells in acquired aplastic anemia. Study-wide background: On average, sorted CD4+ and CD8+ cells gave roughly 2.9 ug of DNA.

Points from the study as a whole: Overlapping CD8+ CDR3 repertoires of patients and controls contained some 30 shared sequences.

The genes are TRBV2 and TRBJ2-1; no clear D gene. Sequencing was performed on sorted CD4+, CD8+, or CD8+CD57+ T cells (not recorded which) from PBMCs. The receptor was derived from a human donor with aplastic anemia. The chain's CDR3 is CASNGPTNENQQFF. The CDR3 DNA reads TGTGCCAGTAATGGTCCGACGAACGAAAATCAGCAGTTCTTC.